Listed here is a single T cell receptor beta chain. The CDR3 is 13 residues long. Germline V lookup: CDR1 SGHRS, CDR2 YFSETQ. V shed 4 bases, J shed 3 bases, and the junction held 2 bases outside the gene matches. In the study's own analysis: How many nucleated cells were present was estimated from reference gene primer amplification. Produced via immunoSEQ multiplex PCR; TCRdb's table is partial and in-frame only. V, J and clone size are taken as reported in that table, and D and trimming were inferred from the DNA itself. Of 200,000 to 250,000 clones listed, about nine tenths are singletons. The data originate from a study of blood T cell repertoires in COVID-19. Study summary: Italy, Spain and the United States were the sources of the convalescent and acute COVID-19 samples. T cells, B-cell-depleted T cells, or PBMCs supplied cDNA or gDNA.

The V gene is TRBV5-1, the J gene TRBJ2-7, with 9 bases lining up with TRBD1. This receptor was identified in a woman aged 55-70 years with acute or convalescent COVID-19. Sequencing input: peripheral blood. The CDR3 nucleotides read TGCGCCAGCAGCCTGGACAGGGGCTACGAGCAGTACTTC. Protein: CASSLDRGYEQYF.